This T cell receptor beta chain was observed in a study of blood T cells in healthy people across ages. Study-level points and caveats: Observed TCR beta diversity per million T cells went down as age went up. This fall followed a roughly linear course with age. Higher diversity, along with more naive CD4+ cells, distinguished long-lived donors from aged donors.

For the second PCR, which ran for roughly 6 to 12 cycles, a sample-barcoded 5' primer and a J-beta primer mix were used. TCRdb re-analysed the 5' RACE reads in MiXCR, keeping a single row per CDR3 protein. The data hold 1.5 million to 2 million distinct CDR3 sequences, with about 28% observed a single time. With 8 bases removed from V and 2 bases from J, the gap between germline ends came to 9 bases. Germline V CDR1 and CDR2: ENHRY, SYGVKD. The CDR3 loop spans 12 amino acids. In its sample, this clonotype was seen many times. Its antigen is not known. This TCR was recovered from a woman between 25 and 40 years old in good health. This chain links TRBV10-3 with TRBJ1-2; D remains ambiguous. Sequencing was performed on blood. CDR3 sequence reads: CAIGRQNYGYTF. The CDR3 DNA follows: TGTGCCATCGGTAGACAAAACTATGGCTACACCTTC.